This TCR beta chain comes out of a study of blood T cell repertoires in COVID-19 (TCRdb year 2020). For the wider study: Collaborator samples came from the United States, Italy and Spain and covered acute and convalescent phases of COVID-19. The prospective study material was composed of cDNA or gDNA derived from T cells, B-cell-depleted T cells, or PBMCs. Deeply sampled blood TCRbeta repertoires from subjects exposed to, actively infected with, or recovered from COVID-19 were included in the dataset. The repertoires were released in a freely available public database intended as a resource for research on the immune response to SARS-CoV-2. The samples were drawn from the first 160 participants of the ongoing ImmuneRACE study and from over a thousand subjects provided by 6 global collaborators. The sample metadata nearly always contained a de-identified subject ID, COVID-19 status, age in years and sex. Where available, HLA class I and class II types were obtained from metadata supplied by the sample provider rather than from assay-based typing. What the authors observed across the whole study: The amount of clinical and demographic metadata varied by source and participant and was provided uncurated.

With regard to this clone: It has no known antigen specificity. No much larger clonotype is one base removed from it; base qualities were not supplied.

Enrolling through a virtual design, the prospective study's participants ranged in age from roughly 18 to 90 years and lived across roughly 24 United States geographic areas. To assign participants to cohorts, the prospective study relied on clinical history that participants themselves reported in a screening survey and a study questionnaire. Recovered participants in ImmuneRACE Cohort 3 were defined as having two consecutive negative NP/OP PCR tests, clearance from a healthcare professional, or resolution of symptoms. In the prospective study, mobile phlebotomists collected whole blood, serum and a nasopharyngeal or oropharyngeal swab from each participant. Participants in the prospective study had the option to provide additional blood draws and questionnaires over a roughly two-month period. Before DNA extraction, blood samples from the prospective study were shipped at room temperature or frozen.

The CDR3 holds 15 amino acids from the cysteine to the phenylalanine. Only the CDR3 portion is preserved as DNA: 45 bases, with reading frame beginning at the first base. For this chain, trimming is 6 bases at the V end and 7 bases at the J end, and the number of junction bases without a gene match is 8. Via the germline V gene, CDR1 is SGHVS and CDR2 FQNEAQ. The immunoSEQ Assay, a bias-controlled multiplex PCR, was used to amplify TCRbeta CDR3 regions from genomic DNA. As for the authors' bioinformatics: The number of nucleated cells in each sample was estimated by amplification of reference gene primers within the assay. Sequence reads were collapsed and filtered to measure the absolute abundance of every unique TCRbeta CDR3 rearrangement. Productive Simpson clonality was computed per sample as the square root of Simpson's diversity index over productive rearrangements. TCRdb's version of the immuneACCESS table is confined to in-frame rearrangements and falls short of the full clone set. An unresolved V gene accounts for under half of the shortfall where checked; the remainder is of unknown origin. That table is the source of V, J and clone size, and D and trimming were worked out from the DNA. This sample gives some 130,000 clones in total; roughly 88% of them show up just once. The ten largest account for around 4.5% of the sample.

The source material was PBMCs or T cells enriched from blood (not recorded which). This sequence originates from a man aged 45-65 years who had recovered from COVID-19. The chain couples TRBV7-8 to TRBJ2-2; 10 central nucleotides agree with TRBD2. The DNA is TGTGCCAGCAGTGTAGCGGGAGGATCTGGCGGGGAGCTGTTTTTT. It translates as CASSVAGGSGGELFF.